The sequence of this T cell receptor beta chain was determined in a study of regulatory T cells in long-lasting Graves disease. This clonotype has more than one count but fewer than ten. TCR beta libraries were built with iRepertoire HTBI primers and Arm-PCR of CDR3 regions. One entry per CDR3 protein, called by TCRdb with MiXCR from the multiplex PCR reads. The table shows hundreds of thousands of distinct CDR3 sequences, with 16% occurring only once. Noted time point: newly diagnosed GD, antithyroid drugs for less than 3 months. Extracted PBMC RNA gave rise to the TCR library. J lost 4 bases, V lost 1 base, and 2 bases had no gene match. CDR3 size: 14 residues. Per the germline V gene, CDR1 is MGHRA and CDR2 is YSYEKL. This sample was also put to use in a study of T cells in Graves' hyperthyroidism and ophthalmopathy. That report adds: HTBI primers were used for first-round RT-PCR of the TCR CDR3.

The sample in question was peripheral blood mononuclear cells (PBMCs), obtained at new diagnosis, from a patient treated with antithyroid drugs. The rearrangement uses TRBV4-1 and TRBJ2-3, with 7 bases that match TRBD2. The clonotype originates from a woman in her twenties or thirties with Graves disease. This CDR3 is CASSQAGGSDTQYF. The CDR3 bases are TGCGCCAGCAGCCAAGCGGGAGGTTCAGATACGCAGTATTTT.